This entry lists 7 T cell receptor beta chains sequenced from one sample in a study of shared clonotypes between healthy human individuals. Only in-frame clones appear in the TCRdb table, and some are missing; sequencing was by immunoSEQ multiplex PCR. The table records some 2,000,000 clones, about 95% of them present only once. CD45RO-negative CD8 cells positively selected for CCR7 made up the naive population, which excluded terminally differentiated effector memory CD45RA+ cells. The sequencing input was naive CD8+ T cells sorted from blood. The receptors shown here come from a man between 18 and 35 years old in good health.

The chain links TRBV25-1 to TRBJ2-3; D not resolved. Trimming took off 0 bases at V and 6 bases at J, with 10 bases between the two ends. The germline gives CDR1 MGHDK, CDR2 SYGVNS. The CDR3 spans 14 residues. CDR3 nucleotide sequence: TGTGCCAGCAGTGAATATATAGTTACCGATACGCAGTATTTT. It codes for CASSEYIVTDTQYF.

The chain has TRBV15 and TRBJ1-2; a possible D gene is TRBD1 (5 bases). Germline lookup yields CDR1 LNHNV and CDR2 YYDKDF (reference sequence). Trimming stripped 9 bases from V and 0 bases from J, with 17 bases between. This CDR3 region has 15 residues. CDR3 residues: CATSEGAGANYGYTF. DNA for the CDR3: TGTGCCACTTCAGAAGGGGCAGGAGCTAACTATGGCTACACCTTC. The complete variable domain, with remaining parts taken from reference TRBV15 and TRBJ1-2, reads DAMVIQNPRYQVTQFGKPVTLSCSQTLNHNVMYWYQQKSSQAPKLLFHYYDKDFNNEADTPDNFQSRRPNTSFCFLDIRSPGLGDTAMYLCATSEGAGANYGYTFGSGTRLTVV.

The V call is TRBV6-1, the J call TRBJ1-2; a possible D gene is TRBD1 (5 bases). With 1 base removed from V and 5 bases from J, the gap between germline ends came to 8 bases. The CDR3 loop spans 13 amino acids. Germline CDR1 reads MNHNS; CDR2 reads SASEGT. The CDR3 nucleotides are TGTGCCAGCAGTGAAGACAGGATTTATGGCTACACCTTC. Its protein product is CASSEDRIYGYTF.

In regard to this clone: The sample has other DNA sequences that encode this CDR3 too. V is TRBV2 and J is TRBJ1-5; tentative D call: TRBD1 (5 bases). From germline, CDR1 is SNHLY and CDR2 FYNNEI. V lost 6 bases to trimming and J lost 6 bases, with 15 bases between them. The CDR3 runs 14 residues. DNA of the CDR3: TGTGCCAGCAGGGCAGGAGGGGCGGGTCAGCCCCAGCATTTT. Encoded protein: CASRAGGAGQPQHF.

The chain uses TRBV10-3 and TRBJ2-3, with 8 bases lining up with TRBD2. Germline V gene lookup returns CDR1 ENHRY and CDR2 SYGVKD. V was clipped by 3 bases and J by 5 bases; unmatched bases: 7. This CDR3 has 15 residues. CDR3 loop: CAISEREGLEDTQYF. CDR3 bases: TGTGCCATCAGTGAACGGGAGGGCCTTGAAGATACGCAGTATTTT.

This clone was picked up a small number of times. The chain combines TRBV7-9 with TRBJ1-6, with unresolved D. The CDR3 runs to 13 residues. Trimming shortened V by 1 base and J by 10 bases, and 8 bases separated the two germline ends. Germline CDR1 and CDR2: SEHNR and FQNEAQ (reference sequence). The CDR3 coding sequence is TGTGCCAGCAGCTTAGAGGGTGGGTCACCCCTCCACTTT. Encoded protein: CASSLEGGSPLHF.

The chain employs TRBV6-1 and TRBJ2-3, with 9 bases fitting TRBD2. Germline V gives CDR1 MNHNS, CDR2 SASEGT. With V trimmed by 4 bases and J by 4 bases, 9 bases remained unmatched. The length of the CDR3 is 16 residues. The CDR3 DNA sequence: TGTGCCAGCAGTGCTAGCGGGGAGGGCCTGGCAGATACGCAGTATTTT. It yields the protein CASSASGEGLADTQYF.